Presented here are 26 T cell receptor beta chains from one specimen sequenced in a study of T cell changes during pregnancy in multiple sclerosis. The protocol was immunoSEQ multiplex PCR, while the TCRdb copy is restricted to in-frame clones and leaves out a portion. This table holds about 61,000 clones, 90% found once. The specimen comprised peripheral blood, sampled in the first trimester of pregnancy. The receptors were gathered from a female donor in good health, enrolled as a control in a pregnancy study.

CDR3 residues: CASSPGTGNMNTEAFF. Here the CDR3 DNA reads TGTGCCAGCTCACCCGGGACAGGAAACATGAACACTGAAGCTTTCTTT. The chain joins TRBV18 to TRBJ1-1, with 8 bases matching TRBD1. The CDR3 loop spans 16 amino acids. CDR1 is KGHSH and CDR2 is LQKENI in the germline V gene. The junction had 6 bases not matched to a gene; V was cut back by 3 bases and J by 0 bases.

This chain uses TRBV6-4 with TRBJ2-1; 11 bases align to TRBD2. Per germline, CDR1 MRHNA and CDR2 SNTAGT. V shed 3 bases, J shed 6 bases, and the junction held 4 bases outside the gene matches. There are 15 residues in the CDR3. In nucleotides, the CDR3 is TGTGCCAGCAGTGAGACAACTAGCGGGAGCAATGAGCAGTTCTTC. Translated: CASSETTSGSNEQFF.

This clone has more than one count but fewer than ten. V gene TRBV7-2 combines with J gene TRBJ2-1; TRBD2 matches 11 bases. Germline assignment: CDR1 SGHTA and CDR2 FQGNSA. The CDR3 sequence is 14 residues long. V shed 3 bases, J shed 8 bases, and the junction held 3 bases outside the gene matches. The CDR3 here is CASSLTSGMDEQFF. CDR3 in DNA: TGTGCCAGCAGCTTGACTAGCGGGATGGATGAGCAGTTCTTC.

The rearrangement links TRBV18 to TRBJ2-3; 11 nucleotides align to TRBD2. The germline V gene has CDR1 KGHSH and CDR2 LQKENI. V lost 2 bases, J lost 10 bases, and 11 bases stayed unmatched. The CDR3 consists of 16 residues. CDR3 bases: TGTGCCAGCTCACCAGTGCCGACTAGCGGGATTAGGGCGCAGTATTTT. Its translation: CASSPVPTSGIRAQYF. Full variable domain (remainder filled in from reference TRBV18 and TRBJ2-3): NAGVMQNPRHLVRRRGQEARLRCSPMKGHSHVYWYRQLPEEGLKFMVYLQKENIIDESGMPKERFSAEFPKEGPSILRIQQVVRGDSAAYFCASSPVPTSGIRAQYFGPGTRLTVL.

The chain recombines TRBV7-9 with TRBJ2-1; 8 bases align to TRBD1. This CDR3 region has 14 residues. V was pared by 5 bases and J by 7 bases, with 7 bases of the junction left unmatched. The germline gives CDR1 SEHNR, CDR2 FQNEAQ (reference sequence). CDR3: CASSLRTGLNEQFF. The CDR3 DNA sequence: TGTGCCAGCAGCCTACGGACAGGGTTGAATGAGCAGTTCTTC.

The chain is built from TRBV5-4 and TRBJ2-7; D is perhaps TRBD2 (6 bases). Trimming cost V 0 bases and J 3 bases, with 13 bases left between them. CDR1 and CDR2 from the germline V gene are SGHNT and YYREEE (reference sequence). This CDR3 comprises 15 residues. The CDR3 protein is CASSLARGAFYEQYF. The CDR3 DNA reads TGTGCCAGCAGCTTGGCCCGCGGGGCCTTCTACGAGCAGTACTTC.

The chain couples TRBV18 to TRBJ2-7; TRBD1 aligns across 8 bases. The CDR3 is 15 residues long. CDR1 KGHSH and CDR2 LQKENI come from the germline V gene. J lost 0 bases, V lost 3 bases, and 4 bases had no gene match. CDR3 loop: CASSPPGTGSYEQYF. CDR3 in DNA: TGTGCCAGCTCACCTCCCGGGACAGGCTCCTACGAGCAGTACTTC.

CDR3 in amino acids: CANSGGGPGANVLTF. For the CDR3, the DNA is TGTGCCAACTCGGGGGGAGGCCCTGGGGCCAACGTCCTGACTTTC. The chain carries TRBV7-9 and TRBJ2-6; 7 positions agree with TRBD2. Germline loops: CDR1 SEHNR, CDR2 FQNEAQ (reference sequence). The V segment lost 10 bases and the J segment 2 bases; nucleotides outside the gene matches: 8. This CDR3 is built from 15 residues.

The genes are TRBV4-2 and TRBJ1-6; tentative D call: TRBD1 (6 bases). The CDR3 is 15 residues long. V gave up 0 bases and J gave up 8 bases, with 11 bases separating them. In germline, CDR1 is LGHNA, CDR2 YNFKEQ. CDR3 residues: CASSQDAKGDSPLHF. CDR3 bases: TGTGCCAGCAGCCAAGATGCGAAGGGGGATTCACCCCTCCACTTT.

The genes are TRBV5-5 and TRBJ2-2; D might be TRBD2 (6 bases). Per the germline V gene, CDR1 is SGHKS and CDR2 is YYEKEE (reference sequence). With 4 bases removed from V and 1 base from J, the gap between germline ends came to 11 bases. The CDR3 spans 15 residues. CDR3 protein: CASSRRDLNTGELFF. For the CDR3, the DNA is TGTGCCAGCAGCCGACGGGACTTGAACACCGGGGAGCTGTTTTTT.

The genes are TRBV28 and TRBJ1-4, with D maybe TRBD1 (5 bases). Germline loops: CDR1 MDHEN, CDR2 SYDVKM. The ends were cut back, 6 bases at V and 0 bases at J, with 23 bases in the middle. This CDR3 spans 19 amino acids. The DNA of the CDR3 is TGTGCCAGCAGGTCACCACTCGCGGCAGGGTTCCCAACTAATGAAAAACTGTTTTTT. Residues: CASRSPLAAGFPTNEKLFF.

The rearrangement links TRBV27 to TRBJ1-1, with 8 bases lining up with TRBD1. This CDR3 comprises 17 residues. The germline gives CDR1 MNHEY, CDR2 SMNVEV (reference sequence). The junction had 8 bases not matched to a gene; V was cut back by 2 bases and J by 0 bases. The CDR3 sequence: CASSLGGTGLMNTEAFF. The CDR3 coding sequence is TGTGCCAGCAGTTTAGGGGGGACAGGATTAATGAACACTGAAGCTTTCTTT.

This clone appeared a few times. The V call is TRBV6-5, the J call TRBJ1-1; maybe TRBD1 (5 bases). The CDR3 has 12 amino acids. V lost 1 base to trimming and J lost 8 bases, with 8 bases between them. Germline V gene sequence: CDR1 MNHEY, CDR2 SVGAGI. CDR3 coding DNA: TGTGCCAGCAGTTACTGGGGGGGGGAAGCTTTCTTT. It specifies CASSYWGGEAFF.

This sequence joins TRBV15 and TRBJ2-2, with 8 bases matching TRBD1. This CDR3 contains 15 residues. The V gene's germline CDR1 is LNHNV and CDR2 YYDKDF (reference sequence). V lost 1 base to trimming and J lost 3 bases; unmatched junction nucleotides: 1. CDR3 DNA sequence: TGTGCCACCAGCAGAGGGGGACAGGACACCGGGGAGCTGTTTTTT. As protein: CATSRGGQDTGELFF.

The gene calls are TRBV5-1 and TRBJ2-1; D call uncertain. Germline lookup yields CDR1 SGHRS and CDR2 YFSETQ. V was clipped by 3 bases and J by 3 bases, with 13 bases between them. This CDR3 contains 15 residues. The DNA of the CDR3 is TGCGCCAGCAGCTCCACTACCGGCGTCTACAATGAGCAGTTCTTC. The encoded protein is CASSSTTGVYNEQFF.

This chain connects TRBV28 to TRBJ1-2, with TRBD1 as a possible D gene (6 bases). V shed 6 bases and J shed 8 bases, with 10 bases lying between them. Germline V gene lookup returns CDR1 MDHEN and CDR2 SYDVKM. The CDR3 has 11 amino acids. The CDR3 spells CASSQGIGYTF. The CDR3 DNA reads TGTGCCAGCAGCCAGGGGATCGGCTACACCTTC.

The V and J genes are TRBV5-1 and TRBJ2-3, with D perhaps matching TRBD2 (5 bases). CDR1 is SGHRS and CDR2 is YFSETQ in the germline V gene. CDR3 length equals 16 residues. V was shortened by 4 bases and J by 0 bases, with 15 bases between the two germline ends. The CDR3 reads CASSPLDRTSTDTQYF. Here the CDR3 DNA reads TGCGCCAGCAGCCCGCTGGACCGGACTAGCACAGATACGCAGTATTTT.

The chain uses TRBV9 and TRBJ2-3; D call uncertain. The CDR3 totals 14 residues. Germline V CDR1 and CDR2: SGDLS, YYNGEE. Trimming cost V 0 bases and J 0 bases, with 5 bases left between them. The CDR3 coding sequence is TGTGCCAGCAGCGTAGACGGGAGCACAGATACGCAGTATTTT. As protein: CASSVDGSTDTQYF.

The chain recombines TRBV29-1 with TRBJ1-1; TRBD1 matches 7 bases. Germline CDR1 is SQVTM and CDR2 is ANQGSEA. Trimming cost V 5 bases and J 5 bases; bases outside gene matches: 5. The CDR3 is 12 residues long. The CDR3 region has the DNA TGCAGCGTTCCGGGACAGATAACTGAAGCTTTCTTT. As protein: CSVPGQITEAFF.

The V and J genes are TRBV27 and TRBJ1-2; D unclear. CDR1 and CDR2 (germline): MNHEY, SMNVEV (reference sequence). Between the trimmed V and J ends, which lost 7 bases and 0 bases, there was a span of 6 bases. The CDR3 totals 12 residues. CDR3 amino acids: CASKNTNYGYTF. The DNA of the CDR3 is TGTGCCAGCAAGAACACTAACTATGGCTACACCTTC.

The chain combines TRBV27 with TRBJ2-7, with D possibly matching TRBD1 (6 bases). Germline-derived CDR1 and CDR2 are MNHEY and SMNVEV (reference sequence). The CDR3 extends over 15 amino acids. Trimming pared 6 bases from V and 3 bases from J, leaving 18 bases between. CDR3 DNA: TGTGCCAGCAGCTTAGGGGCAGGGGATGTCTACGAGCAGTACTTC. Protein sequence: CASSLGAGDVYEQYF.

The chain uses TRBV4-3 and TRBJ2-2; 7 nucleotides align to TRBD1. CDR1 and CDR2 from the germline V gene are LGHNA and YSLEER. Unmatched junction bases numbered 5, after V lost 4 bases and J lost 6 bases. This CDR3 contains 14 residues. As DNA, the CDR3 is TGCGCCAGCAGCCGCGGAACAGGGGCCGGGGAGCTGTTTTTT. Protein: CASSRGTGAGELFF.

The CDR3 DNA is TGTGCCAGCAGCTTACCAAGGGGGGGGGTAACTGAAGCTTTCTTT. Amino acids: CASSLPRGGVTEAFF. The J gene is TRBJ1-1, the V gene TRBV7-9; D is perhaps TRBD1 (6 bases). Germline values: CDR1 SEHNR, CDR2 FQNEAQ (reference sequence). This CDR3 has 15 amino acids. V lost 2 bases, J lost 5 bases, and 15 bases lay in between.

This clone was recorded once. The chain couples TRBV10-3 to TRBJ2-4, with 7 bases aligning to TRBD2. Germline V gene data show CDR1 as ENHRY and CDR2 as SYGVKD. The trim removed 3 bases at V and 8 bases at J, leaving 1 base unmatched. The CDR3 has 12 residues. The CDR3 region is CAISDGGYIQYF. The CDR3 DNA reads as TGTGCCATCAGTGACGGGGGGTACATTCAGTACTTC.

This chain links TRBV7-3 with TRBJ2-1, with TRBD2 matching over 10 bases. The CDR3 has 16 residues. CDR1 and CDR2 from the germline V gene are SGHTA and FQGTGA. V lost 5 bases and J lost 0; bases outside the gene matches: 4. The CDR3 DNA reads as TGTGCCAGCAGCCTGGAGCGGGGGGGCTCCTACAATGAGCAGTTCTTC. It translates to CASSLERGGSYNEQFF.

The genes are TRBV5-4 and TRBJ2-5, with 9 bases aligning to TRBD2. Germline V gene data show CDR1 as SGHNT and CDR2 as YYREEE (reference sequence). With V trimmed by 7 bases and J by 4 bases, 8 bases remained unmatched. The CDR3 spans 14 residues. Written as DNA, the CDR3 is TGTGCCAGCGCAGGCGGGGGGGCCCGAGAGACCCAGTACTTC. As protein: CASAGGGARETQYF.